The 23 T cell receptor beta chains given below trace back to one sample, sequenced in a study of lung T cells in sarcoidosis with Löfgren's syndrome. Via MiXCR, TCRdb re-called the reads, giving one row per CDR3 protein. The sample yields 6,500 to 9,500 distinct CDR3 sequences, 21% seen once. Sequencing was done on a sample of CD4+ T cells from bronchoalveolar lavage fluid. These TCRs come from a human donor with sarcoidosis (Löfgren's syndrome or another form), or a control subject (not recorded which).

This clonotype came up many times. The chain uses TRBV9 and TRBJ1-1, with D unresolved. The CDR3 is made up of 13 amino acids. Trimming shortened V by 0 bases and J by 3 bases, and 6 bases separated the two germline ends. The V gene's germline CDR1 is SGDLS and CDR2 YYNGEE. The CDR3 sequence is CASSVGTDTEAFF. Here the CDR3 DNA reads TGTGCCAGCAGCGTAGGCACGGACACTGAAGCTTTCTTT.

This clonotype was seen ten or more times. The chain links TRBV6-6 to TRBJ2-3; D is possibly TRBD1 or TRBD2 (6 bases each). Germline CDR1 reads MNHNY; CDR2 reads SVGAGI (reference sequence). CDR3 length equals 16 residues. V was shortened by 1 base and J by 1 base, with 12 bases between the two germline ends. The CDR3 bases are TGTGCCAGCAGTTACTTGGGGGGCGCAGGCACAGATACGCAGTATTTT. Amino acids: CASSYLGGAGTDTQYF.

In the case of this clonotype: A much larger clone is a single base away; this may be a read error. The CDR3 loop is CSARNVNTEAFF. In nucleotides, the CDR3 is TGCAGTGCTAGAAACGTGAACACTGAAGCTTTCTTT. The chain couples TRBV20-1 to TRBJ1-1, with no clear D. With 2 bases removed from V and 0 bases from J, the gap between germline ends came to 4 bases. Per the germline V gene, CDR1 is DFQATT and CDR2 is SNEGSKA (reference sequence). The length of the CDR3 is 12 residues.

Many counts were recorded for this clonotype. The chain has TRBV5-1 and TRBJ2-5; D is undetermined. Trimming stripped 3 bases from V and 1 base from J, with 1 base between. The CDR3 totals 11 residues. Germline lookup yields CDR1 SGHRS and CDR2 YFSETQ. The CDR3 DNA reads as TGCGCCAGCAGCTCCCAAGAGACCCAGTACTTC. It translates to CASSSQETQYF.

This clonotype was found a few times. A much larger clone sits a single nucleotide away, making a read error possible. This rearrangement joins TRBV12-3 or TRBV12-4 to TRBJ1-2; no clear D gene. The CDR3 is made up of 12 amino acids. DNA for the CDR3: TGTGCCAGCAGTGTCACGGTCCGTGGCTACGCCTTC. Protein product: CASSVTVRGYAF.

On this clonotype itself: A much larger clone sits a single nucleotide away, making a read error possible. The chain carries TRBV12-3 or TRBV12-4 and TRBJ2-1; D possibly corresponds to TRBD2 (7 bases). The CDR3 spans 15 residues. CDR3 sequence reads: CASRKGGGAYNEQLF. CDR3 bases: TGTGCCAGCAGAAAAGGGGGAGGGGCCTACAATGAGCAGCTCTTC.

This clonotype was recorded at least ten times. V and J are TRBV5-1 and TRBJ2-1; no reliable D call. The CDR3 loop spans 14 amino acids. The V gene lost 2 bases and the J gene lost 0 bases, with 6 bases spanning the gap. Looked up from germline, CDR1 is SGHRS and CDR2 is YFSETQ. CDR3 nucleotides: TGCGCCAGCAGCTTACAGAGCTCCTACAATGAGCAGTTCTTC. Translated: CASSLQSSYNEQFF.

This clonotype counts as medium-sized. The chain carries TRBV6-1 and TRBJ1-2; 7 bases are shared with TRBD1. Germline V gene data show CDR1 as MNHNS and CDR2 as SASEGT. V gave up 6 bases and J gave up 3 bases; unmatched junction bases: 4. There are 13 residues in the CDR3. CDR3 sequence: CASRDDRDYGYTF. The DNA for the CDR3 is TGTGCCAGCAGAGACGACAGGGACTATGGCTACACCTTC.

As for this clonotype: The conserved phenylalanine or tryptophan normally closing the CDR3 is absent here, so this likely arose from a read error. The DNA is left out, because the CDR3 cannot be placed on it with certainty; the CDR3 is given as TCRdb lists it. The chain has TRBV10-3 and TRBJ2-1. The CDR3 length equals 15 residues, ends included. Germline-derived CDR1 and CDR2 are ENHRY and SYGVKD. The CDR3 loop is CAISESRTQYNEQLI.

Note on this clonotype: A clone one base away is much larger, so this may be a read error. The J gene is TRBJ1-5, the V gene TRBV6-2 or TRBV6-3; the match to TRBD1 covers 7 bases. The V gene end was trimmed by 6 bases and the J gene end by 3 bases; junction bases not matched to a gene: 8. The CDR3 spans 15 residues. CDR1 is MNHEY, CDR2 SVGEGT, per germline. The CDR3 coding sequence is TGTGCCAGCAGATCGGCAGGGGGAGTCAATCAGCCCCAGCATTTT. This gives the protein CASRSAGGVNQPQHF.

This clonotype was recorded a few times. The chain's CDR3 is CASRGPSPGEQFF. DNA for the CDR3: TGTGCCAGCAGGGGGCCTTCCCCCGGGGAGCAGTTCTTC. The chain links TRBV2 to TRBJ2-1; D may be TRBD1 (5 bases). The ends were cut back, 6 bases at V and 10 bases at J, with 16 bases in the middle. Germline CDR1 SNHLY, CDR2 FYNNEI. This CDR3 comprises 13 residues.

This clonotype was counted a few times. The V call is TRBV20-1, the J call TRBJ2-2, with TRBD2 matching over 7 bases. Trimming cost V 2 bases and J 5 bases; bases outside gene matches: 11. Germline CDR1 is DFQATT and CDR2 is SNEGSKA (reference sequence). CDR3 length: 16 residues. The CDR3 sequence: CSARPSGAILTGELFF. The CDR3 DNA follows: TGCAGTGCTAGACCTAGCGGAGCGATCCTAACCGGGGAGCTGTTTTTT.

The sample holds many counts of this clonotype. The rearrangement joins TRBV30 to TRBJ1-2, with D possibly TRBD1 on 6 matching bases. V lost 6 bases and J 6 bases, leaving 14 bases between the germline ends. This CDR3 contains 12 residues. In germline, CDR1 is GTSNPN, CDR2 SVGIG (reference sequence). CDR3 sequence: CACREGGDGYTF. CDR3 in DNA: TGTGCCTGCCGAGAGGGGGGCGATGGCTACACCTTC.

This clonotype was detected a few times. The V gene is TRBV28, the J gene TRBJ2-3, with TRBD2 matching over 9 bases. The germline gives CDR1 MDHEN, CDR2 SYDVKM. CDR3 size: 17 residues. The ends lost 3 bases at V and 3 bases at J; junction bases unmatched: 10. Here the CDR3 DNA reads TGTGCCAGCAGTTTTCCGGCTAGCGGGGAGGAAACAGATACGCAGTATTTT. It yields the protein CASSFPASGEETDTQYF.

This chain joins TRBV2 and TRBJ1-5, with D possibly being TRBD1 (5 bases). The CDR3 is 15 residues long. V lost 7 bases, J lost 2 bases, and 15 bases lay in between. CDR1 SNHLY and CDR2 FYNNEI come from the germline V gene. CDR3 protein: CASTGVGAGNQPQHF. CDR3 bases: TGTGCCAGCACTGGGGTAGGGGCTGGCAATCAGCCCCAGCATTTT.

Remarks on this clonotype: It may be a read error: a sequence one base away is much more abundant. The chain couples TRBV19 to TRBJ1-4; D gene unclear. Germline assignment: CDR1 LNHDA and CDR2 SQIVND (reference sequence). There are 17 residues in the CDR3. CDR3 coding DNA: TGTGCCAGTAGTACAGATTGGGAAGAATCAACTAATGAAAATCTGTTTTTT. It is translated as CASSTDWEESTNENLFF.

This clonotype was seen at least ten times. The V call is TRBV20-1, the J call TRBJ1-5; no clear D gene. The CDR3 spans 13 residues. V was clipped by 2 bases and J by 0 bases, with 5 bases between them. The germline V gene has CDR1 DFQATT and CDR2 SNEGSKA (reference sequence). DNA for the CDR3: TGCAGTGCTAGATACTTTAGCAATCAGCCCCAGCATTTT. It encodes CSARYFSNQPQHF.

By share, this clonotype ranks as medium-sized. The chain recombines TRBV10-3 with TRBJ1-5; no clear D gene. V dropped 3 bases and J dropped 6 bases, with 9 bases sitting between them. The CDR3 contains 13 residues. CDR1 and CDR2 from the germline V gene are ENHRY and SYGVKD. The CDR3 nucleotides read TGTGCCATCAGTGAAGAGCTAGTTCAGCCCCAGCATTTT. Its protein product is CAISEELVQPQHF.

This clonotype was recorded a few times. The chain links TRBV2 to TRBJ1-2; TRBD1 matches at 8 bases. J gave up 8 bases and V 6 bases, and 8 bases lay outside the gene matches. The CDR3 loop spans 13 amino acids. CDR1 is SNHLY and CDR2 is FYNNEI in the germline V gene. CDR3 amino acids: CASREQGAGGYTF. The CDR3 nucleotides read TGTGCCAGCAGGGAGCAGGGGGCAGGCGGCTACACCTTC.

Comments on this clonotype: This may arise from a read error, as a much more abundant clone is one base away. The V and J genes are TRBV7-9 and TRBJ2-7; 8 bases match TRBD1. Germline loops: CDR1 SEHNR, CDR2 FQNEAQ (reference sequence). The CDR3 runs to 15 residues. V lost 1 base to trimming and J lost 7 bases; unmatched junction nucleotides: 9. The CDR3 here is CASSLVSGGKREQYF. The CDR3 DNA reads as TGTGCCAGCAGCTTAGTATCAGGGGGCAAACGGGAGCAGTACTTC.

Concerning this clonotype: One junction end does not reproduce the germline sequence, and a read error may be involved. V usage is TRBV2 and J usage is TRBJ2-2, with TRBD2 as a possible D gene (5 bases). This CDR3 region has 14 residues. The germline gives CDR1 SNHLY, CDR2 FYNNEI. Here the CDR3 reads CASSGVSLPGKLFF. CDR3 coding DNA: TGTGCCAGCAGTGGTGTCAGCCTTCCCGGGAAGCTGTTTTTT.

This clonotype showed up many times. The V call is TRBV6-1, the J call TRBJ1-3; D is undetermined. Germline CDR1 MNHNS, CDR2 SASEGT. With 5 bases removed from V and 0 bases from J, the gap between germline ends came to 11 bases. The length of the CDR3 is 15 residues. CDR3 DNA sequence: TGTGCCAGCAGTTTCGACCGAGCCTCTGGAAACACCATATATTTT. This sequence encodes CASSFDRASGNTIYF.

This clonotype is deemed medium-sized. The chain uses TRBV20-1 and TRBJ2-7; D is perhaps TRBD1 (7 bases). Trimming removed 6 bases at V and 2 bases at J, with 17 bases between. The CDR3 totals 14 residues. Germline assignment: CDR1 DFQATT and CDR2 SNEGSKA (reference sequence). The CDR3 DNA is TGCAGTGCCACCCCGACAGGGAGGACCTACGAGCAGTACTTC. It specifies CSATPTGRTYEQYF.